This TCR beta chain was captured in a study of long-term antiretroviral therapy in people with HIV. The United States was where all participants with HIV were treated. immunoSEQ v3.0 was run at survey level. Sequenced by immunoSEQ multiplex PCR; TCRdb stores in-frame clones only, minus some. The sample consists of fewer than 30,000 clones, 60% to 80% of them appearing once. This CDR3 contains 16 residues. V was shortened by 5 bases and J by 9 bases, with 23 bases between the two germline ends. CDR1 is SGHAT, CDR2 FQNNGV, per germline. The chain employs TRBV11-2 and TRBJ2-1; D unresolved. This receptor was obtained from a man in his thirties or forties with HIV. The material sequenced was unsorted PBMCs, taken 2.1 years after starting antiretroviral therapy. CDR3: CASSPFSRPAVSEQFF. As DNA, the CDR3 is TGTGCCAGCAGCCCATTTTCCCGTCCGGCGGTAAGTGAGCAGTTCTTC. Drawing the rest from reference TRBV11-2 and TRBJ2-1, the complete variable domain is EAGVAQSPRYKIIEKRQSVAFWCNPISGHATLYWYQQILGQGPKLLIQFQNNGVVDDSQLPKDRFSAERLKGVDSTLKIQPAKLEDSAVYLCASSPFSRPAVSEQFFGPGTRLTVL.